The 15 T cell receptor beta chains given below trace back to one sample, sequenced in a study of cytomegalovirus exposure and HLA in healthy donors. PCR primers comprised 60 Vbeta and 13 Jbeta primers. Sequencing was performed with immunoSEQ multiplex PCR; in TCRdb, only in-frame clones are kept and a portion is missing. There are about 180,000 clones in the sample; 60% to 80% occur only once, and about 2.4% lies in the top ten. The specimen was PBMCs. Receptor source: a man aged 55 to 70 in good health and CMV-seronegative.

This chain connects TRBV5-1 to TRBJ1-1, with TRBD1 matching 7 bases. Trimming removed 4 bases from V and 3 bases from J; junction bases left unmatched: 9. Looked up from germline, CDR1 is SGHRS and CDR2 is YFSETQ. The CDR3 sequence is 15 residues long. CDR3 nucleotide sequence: TGCGCCAGCAGCAAAGACAGGGACGGGGACACTGAAGCTTTCTTT. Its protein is CASSKDRDGDTEAFF. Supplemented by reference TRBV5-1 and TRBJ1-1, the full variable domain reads KAGVTQTPRYLIKTRGQQVTLSCSPISGHRSVSWYQQTPGQGLQFLFEYFSETQRNKGNFPGRFSGRQFSNSRSEMNVSTLELGDSALYLCASSKDRDGDTEAFFGQGTRLTVV.

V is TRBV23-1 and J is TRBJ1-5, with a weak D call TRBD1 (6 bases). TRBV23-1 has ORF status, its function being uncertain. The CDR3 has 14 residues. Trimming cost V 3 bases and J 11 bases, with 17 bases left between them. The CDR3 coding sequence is TGCGCCAGCAGTCACCCCGACAGGAAAGGGTCCCAGCATTTT. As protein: CASSHPDRKGSQHF.

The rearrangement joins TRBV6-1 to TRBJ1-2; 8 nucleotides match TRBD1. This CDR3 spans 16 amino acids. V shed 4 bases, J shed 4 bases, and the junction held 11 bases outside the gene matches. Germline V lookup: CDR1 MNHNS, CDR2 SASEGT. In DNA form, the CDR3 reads TGTGCCAGCAGTGCCCGGACAGGGTGGTTGGTCTATGGCTACACCTTC. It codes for CASSARTGWLVYGYTF.

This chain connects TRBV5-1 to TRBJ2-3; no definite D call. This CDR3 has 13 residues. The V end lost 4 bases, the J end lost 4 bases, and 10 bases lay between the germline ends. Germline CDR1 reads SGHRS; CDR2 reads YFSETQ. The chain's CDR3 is CASSEELADTQYF. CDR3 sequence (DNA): TGCGCCAGCAGCGAAGAGCTCGCAGATACGCAGTATTTT.

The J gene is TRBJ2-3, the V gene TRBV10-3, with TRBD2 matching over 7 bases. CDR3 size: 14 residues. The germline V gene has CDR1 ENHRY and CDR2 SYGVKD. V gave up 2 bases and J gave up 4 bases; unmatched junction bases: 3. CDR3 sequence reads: CAISETGGADTQYF. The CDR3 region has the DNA TGTGCCATCAGTGAGACGGGGGGAGCAGATACGCAGTATTTT.

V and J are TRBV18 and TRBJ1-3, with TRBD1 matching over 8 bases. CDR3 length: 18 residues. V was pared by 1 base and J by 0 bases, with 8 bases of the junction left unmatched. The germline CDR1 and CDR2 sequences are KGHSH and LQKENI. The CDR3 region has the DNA TGTGCCAGCTCACCACTCGAAGTTGGACAGGGCTCTGGAAACACCATATATTTT. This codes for CASSPLEVGQGSGNTIYF.

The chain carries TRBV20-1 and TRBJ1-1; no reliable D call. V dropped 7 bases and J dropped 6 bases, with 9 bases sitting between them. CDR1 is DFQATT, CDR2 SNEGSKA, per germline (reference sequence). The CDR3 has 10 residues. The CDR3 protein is CSGLRAEAFF. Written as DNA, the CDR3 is TGCAGTGGCCTGAGGGCTGAAGCTTTCTTT.

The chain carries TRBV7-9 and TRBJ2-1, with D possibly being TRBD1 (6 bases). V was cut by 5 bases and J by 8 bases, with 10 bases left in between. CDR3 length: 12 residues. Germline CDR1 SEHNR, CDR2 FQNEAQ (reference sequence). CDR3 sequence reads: CASSQTGYEQFF. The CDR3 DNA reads TGTGCCAGCAGCCAAACAGGGTATGAGCAGTTCTTC. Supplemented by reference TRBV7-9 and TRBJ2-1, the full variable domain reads DTGVSQNPRHKITKRGQNVTFRCDPISEHNRLYWYRQTLGQGPEFLTYFQNEAQLEKSRLLSDRFSAERPKGSFSTLEIQRTEQGDSAMYLCASSQTGYEQFFGPGTRLTVL.

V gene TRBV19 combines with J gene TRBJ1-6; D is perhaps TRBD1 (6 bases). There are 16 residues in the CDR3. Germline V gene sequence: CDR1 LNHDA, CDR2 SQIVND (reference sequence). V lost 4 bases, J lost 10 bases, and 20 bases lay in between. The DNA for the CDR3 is TGTGCCAGTAGTACCCCCGGGACAAAAGAAGGATCACCCCTCCACTTT. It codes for CASSTPGTKEGSPLHF.

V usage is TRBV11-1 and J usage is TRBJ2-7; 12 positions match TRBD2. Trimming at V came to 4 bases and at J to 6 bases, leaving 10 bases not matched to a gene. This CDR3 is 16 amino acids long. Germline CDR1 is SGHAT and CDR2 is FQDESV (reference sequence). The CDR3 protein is CASSWALAGGPAEQYF. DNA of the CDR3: TGTGCCAGCAGCTGGGCCCTAGCGGGGGGGCCTGCCGAGCAGTACTTC.

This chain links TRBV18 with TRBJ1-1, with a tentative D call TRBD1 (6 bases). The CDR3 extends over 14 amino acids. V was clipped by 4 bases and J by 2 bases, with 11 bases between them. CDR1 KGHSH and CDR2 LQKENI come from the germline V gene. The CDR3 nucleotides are TGTGCCAGCTCACAACGGACAGCAAACACTGAAGCTTTCTTT. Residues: CASSQRTANTEAFF.

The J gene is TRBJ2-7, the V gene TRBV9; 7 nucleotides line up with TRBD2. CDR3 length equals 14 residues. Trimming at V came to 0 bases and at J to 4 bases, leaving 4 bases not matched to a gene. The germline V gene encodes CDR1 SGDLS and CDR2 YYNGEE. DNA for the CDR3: TGTGCCAGCAGCGTAGGGTCTAGCGGTTACGAGCAGTACTTC. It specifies CASSVGSSGYEQYF. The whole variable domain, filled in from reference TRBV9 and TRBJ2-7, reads DSGVTQTPKHLITATGQRVTLRCSPRSGDLSVYWYQQSLDQGLQFLIQYYNGEERAKGNILERFSAQQFPDLHSELNLSSLELGDSALYFCASSVGSSGYEQYFGPGTRLTVT.

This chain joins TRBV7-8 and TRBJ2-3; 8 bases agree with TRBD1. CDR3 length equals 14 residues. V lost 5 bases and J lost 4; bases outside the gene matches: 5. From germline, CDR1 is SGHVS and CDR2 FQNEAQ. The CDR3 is CASSKDRVADTQYF. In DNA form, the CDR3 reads TGTGCCAGCAGCAAGGACAGGGTCGCAGATACGCAGTATTTT.

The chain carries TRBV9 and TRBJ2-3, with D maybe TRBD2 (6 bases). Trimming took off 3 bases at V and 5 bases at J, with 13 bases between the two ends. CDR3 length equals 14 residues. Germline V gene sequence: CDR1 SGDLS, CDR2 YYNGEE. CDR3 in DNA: TGTGCCAGCAGCGCGGGGGATACAATAGATACGCAGTATTTT. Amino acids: CASSAGDTIDTQYF.

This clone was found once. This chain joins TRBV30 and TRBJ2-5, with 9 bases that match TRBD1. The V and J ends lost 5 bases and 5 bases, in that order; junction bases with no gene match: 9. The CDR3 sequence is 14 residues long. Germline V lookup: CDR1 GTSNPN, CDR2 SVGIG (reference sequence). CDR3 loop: CAWSGTGTAETQYF. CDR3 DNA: TGTGCCTGGTCGGGGACAGGGACTGCGGAGACCCAGTACTTC.